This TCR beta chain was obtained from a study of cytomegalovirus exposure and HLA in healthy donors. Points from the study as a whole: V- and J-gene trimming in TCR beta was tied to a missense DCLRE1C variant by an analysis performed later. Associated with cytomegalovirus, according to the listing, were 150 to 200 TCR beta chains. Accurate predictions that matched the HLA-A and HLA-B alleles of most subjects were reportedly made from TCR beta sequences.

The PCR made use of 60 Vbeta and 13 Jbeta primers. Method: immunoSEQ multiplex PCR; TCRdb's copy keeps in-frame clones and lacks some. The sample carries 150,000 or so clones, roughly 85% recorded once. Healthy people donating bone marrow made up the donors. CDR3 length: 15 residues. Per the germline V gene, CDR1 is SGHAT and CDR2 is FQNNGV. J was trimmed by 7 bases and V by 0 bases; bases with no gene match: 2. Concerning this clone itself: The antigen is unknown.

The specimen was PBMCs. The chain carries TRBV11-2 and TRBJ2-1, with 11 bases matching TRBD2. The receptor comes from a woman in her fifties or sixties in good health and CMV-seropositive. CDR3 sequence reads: CASSLDRTSGNEQFF. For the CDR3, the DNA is TGTGCCAGCAGCTTAGATAGGACTAGCGGGAATGAGCAGTTCTTC.